The 12 T cell receptor beta chains given below trace back to one sample, sequenced in a study of T cells in Graves' hyperthyroidism and ophthalmopathy. The source material, RNA transcripts, was used to amplify TCR beta CDR3 regions. During a first-round RT-PCR of the TCR CDR3, the HTBI primer set was used. MiXCR, applied by TCRdb to the multiplex PCR reads, yields one record per CDR3 protein. The sample lists over 700,000 distinct CDR3 sequences; about two fifths were seen once. Sequencing was performed on blood. The receptors stem from a man between 18 and 35 years old with Graves' hyperthyroidism.

This clonotype was counted ten times or more. The chain links TRBV10-3 to TRBJ1-2; the D gene is possibly TRBD1 (6 bases). The CDR3 extends over 13 amino acids. Germline CDR1 reads ENHRY; CDR2 reads SYGVKD. Trimming took off 6 bases at V and 0 bases at J, with 8 bases between the two ends. CDR3 sequence reads: CAIRDSPNYGYTF. The CDR3 bases are TGTGCCATCAGGGACAGCCCTAACTATGGCTACACCTTC.

This clonotype was counted between two and nine times. V and J are TRBV10-3 and TRBJ2-7; 8 bases agree with TRBD1. V dropped 0 bases and J dropped 2; count of bases not matched to a gene: 3. The length of the CDR3 is 15 residues. Germline V CDR1 and CDR2: ENHRY, SYGVKD. The CDR3 protein is CAISESRTGPYEQYF. The CDR3 DNA is TGTGCCATCAGTGAGTCCCGGACAGGGCCCTACGAGCAGTACTTC.

The rearrangement joins TRBV27 to TRBJ1-1, with D hard to call. V was shortened by 2 bases and J by 1 base, with 11 bases between the two germline ends. The CDR3 runs to 15 residues. CDR1 MNHEY and CDR2 SMNVEV come from the germline V gene (reference sequence). The CDR3 sequence: CASSLTPFGNTEAFF. The CDR3 coding sequence is TGTGCCAGCAGTTTAACCCCTTTTGGGAACACTGAAGCTTTCTTT.

The sample holds many counts of this clonotype. The chain recombines TRBV19 with TRBJ1-5, with a weak D call TRBD1 (5 bases). This CDR3 has 16 residues. Trimming cost V 4 bases and J 1 base, with 14 bases left between them. The germline V gene encodes CDR1 LNHDA and CDR2 SQIVND (reference sequence). In DNA form, the CDR3 reads TGTGCCAGTAGTACCTCCACGGGGCACAGCAATCAGCCCCAGCATTTT. Translated: CASSTSTGHSNQPQHF.

The chain links TRBV2 to TRBJ2-7; D is unresolved. This CDR3 contains 15 residues. Per the germline V gene, CDR1 is SNHLY and CDR2 is FYNNEI. The ends were cut back, 8 bases at V and 5 bases at J, with 22 bases in the middle. The chain's CDR3 is CASGLLIGRWHEQYF. CDR3 nucleotides: TGTGCCAGCGGGCTTCTAATAGGCAGGTGGCACGAGCAGTACTTC. Full variable domain (outside the CDR3, taken from reference TRBV2 and TRBJ2-7): EPEVTQTPSHQVTQMGQEVILRCVPISNHLYFYWYRQILGQKVEFLVSFYNNEISEKSEIFDDQFSVERPDGSNFTLKIRSTKLEDSAMYFCASGLLIGRWHEQYFGPGTRLTVT.

In its sample, this clonotype was seen once. This may arise from a read error, as a much more abundant clone is one base away. The V and J genes are TRBV7-9 and TRBJ2-7; a weak D match, TRBD2 (5 bases). Trimming took off 5 bases at V and 4 bases at J, with 12 bases between the two ends. Germline V gene sequence: CDR1 SEHNR, CDR2 FQNEAQ (reference sequence). The CDR3 consists of 13 residues. CDR3 DNA sequence: TGTGCCAGCAGCCTCCGGGATCTATACGAGCAGTACTTC. This translates into CASSLRDLYEQYF.

The chain recombines TRBV10-3 with TRBJ1-1; no clear D gene. CDR3 length: 12 amino acids. Germline loops: CDR1 ENHRY, CDR2 SYGVKD. The V end lost 2 bases, the J end lost 5 bases, and 6 bases lay between the germline ends. The CDR3 nucleotides read TGTGCCATCAGTGAGGGGCGGACTGAAGCTTTCTTT. Translating gives CAISEGRTEAFF.

A note on this clonotype: One junction end does not reproduce the germline sequence, and a read error may be involved. The V call is TRBV2, the J call TRBJ1-2, with TRBD1 matching 7 bases. Germline V CDR1 and CDR2: SNHLY, FYNNEI. CDR3 length: 15 residues. The CDR3 region has the DNA TGTGCCAGCAGCCCCCAGGGGCAGGGGGACTACGGCTACACCTTC. Amino acids: CASSPQGQGDYGYTF.

This clonotype showed up just a few times. The rearrangement uses TRBV7-9 and TRBJ2-7, with a possible D match to TRBD1 (5 bases). Trimming stripped 5 bases from V and 5 bases from J, with 16 bases between. The CDR3 length is 14 residues. CDR1 and CDR2 (germline): SEHNR, FQNEAQ (reference sequence). In DNA form, the CDR3 reads TGTGCCAGCAGCCTAGACAGAAGCATCCACGAGCAGTACTTC. It specifies CASSLDRSIHEQYF. The whole variable domain, filled in from reference TRBV7-9 and TRBJ2-7, reads DTGVSQNPRHKITKRGQNVTFRCDPISEHNRLYWYRQTLGQGPEFLTYFQNEAQLEKSRLLSDRFSAERPKGSFSTLEIQRTEQGDSAMYLCASSLDRSIHEQYFGPGTRLTVT.

The rearrangement links TRBV7-6 to TRBJ2-5, with 16 bases identical to TRBD2. The CDR3 extends over 15 amino acids. The junction had 5 bases not matched to a gene; V was cut back by 8 bases and J by 5 bases. Per germline, CDR1 SGHVS and CDR2 FNYEAQ. CDR3 region: CASGTSGGAIETQYF. CDR3 bases: TGTGCCAGCGGGACTAGCGGGGGGGCTATCGAGACCCAGTACTTC.

A word on this clonotype: One junction end does not reproduce the germline sequence, and a read error may be involved. The genes are TRBV25-1 and TRBJ1-2, with a tentative D call TRBD1 (5 bases). The CDR3 runs to 16 residues. Germline lookup yields CDR1 MGHDK and CDR2 SYGVNS. The CDR3 bases are TGTGCCTGCAGTGTGGGACCTTCCCTAGCTAACTATGGCTACACCTTC. This gives the protein CACSVGPSLANYGYTF.

Ten or more counts support this clonotype. The chain carries TRBV24-1 and TRBJ1-4; a possible D gene is TRBD1 (6 bases). This CDR3 contains 15 residues. V shed 4 bases and J shed 6 bases, with 14 bases lying between them. The germline gives CDR1 KGHDR, CDR2 SFDVKD. CDR3 in DNA: TGTGCCACCAGTGACCCGACAGGTGGACATGAAAAACTGTTTTTT. Translated: CATSDPTGGHEKLFF.